This T cell receptor beta chain is drawn from a study of blood T cell repertoires in COVID-19. Study information: Samples came from the United States, Italy and Spain, spanning acute and convalescent COVID-19. T cells, B-cell-depleted T cells, or PBMCs supplied cDNA or gDNA.

This CDR3 contains 13 residues. CDR1 is MNHEY and CDR2 is SVGEGT in the germline V gene. J gave up 7 bases and V 5 bases, and 5 bases lay outside the gene matches. Authors' methods: Amplifying reference gene primers gave estimates of nucleated cell counts. Profiling relied on immunoSEQ multiplex PCR, and the TCRdb table lists in-frame clones only, not all of them. Clone size and V and J calls were adopted from that table, with D and trimming inferred from the DNA. The table includes approximately 240,000 clones, roughly four fifths detected once. This clonotype originated in a woman aged 55-69 years with acute or convalescent COVID-19. This chain links TRBV6-2 or TRBV6-3 with TRBJ1-5; 7 positions match TRBD1. The material sequenced was peripheral blood. The CDR3 nucleotides are TGTGCCAGCAGTCGTACAGGGGTCCAGCCCCAGCATTTT. Residues: CASSRTGVQPQHF.